The 29 T cell receptor beta chains below all came from one sample that was sequenced in a study of graft-versus-host responses after intestinal transplantation. These TCRs are of unknown antigen specificity. TCRdb's table, derived via immunoSEQ multiplex PCR, lists solely in-frame clones and lacks some. The sample consists of about 86,000 clones, around nine tenths of them appearing once. This material consisted of unstimulated CD8+ T cells sorted from spleen or lymph node cells, taken before intestinal transplant. The receptors shown here come from a human donor who received an intestinal transplant.

V gene TRBV6-1 combines with J gene TRBJ1-5; 9 positions match TRBD1. Looked up from germline, CDR1 is MNHNS and CDR2 is SASEGT. The trim removed 6 bases at V and 7 bases at J, leaving 7 bases unmatched. This CDR3 is 14 amino acids long. The CDR3 region is CASRGTGLGQPQHF. In nucleotides, the CDR3 is TGTGCCAGCAGGGGGACAGGGTTGGGACAGCCCCAGCATTTT.

The CDR3 protein is CASSLSGYGEMNTEAFF. The CDR3, as DNA: TGTGCCAGCAGTTTATCAGGATACGGGGAGATGAACACTGAAGCTTTCTTT. The chain carries TRBV27 and TRBJ1-1; D is undetermined. Germline CDR1 MNHEY, CDR2 SMNVEV (reference sequence). V was cut by 0 bases and J by 0 bases, with 14 bases left in between. The CDR3 has 17 residues.

In its sample, this clone was seen once. The rearrangement uses TRBV19 and TRBJ2-7; D possibly corresponds to TRBD1 (6 bases). Trimming stripped 7 bases from V and 3 bases from J, with 13 bases between. The CDR3 has 13 amino acids. Germline V gene sequence: CDR1 LNHDA, CDR2 SQIVND (reference sequence). As DNA, the CDR3 is TGTGCCAGTAAGAAAGGGGGAAGCTACGAGCAGTACTTC. As protein: CASKKGGSYEQYF.

This chain links TRBV7-9 with TRBJ2-5; 7 bases are shared with TRBD1. Looked up from germline, CDR1 is SEHNR and CDR2 is FQNEAQ (reference sequence). This CDR3 has 14 residues. Trimming took 5 bases from V and 4 from J; bases not matched to a gene: 7. CDR3 loop: CASSPTGPRETQYF. The CDR3 bases are TGTGCCAGCAGCCCGACAGGGCCCCGAGAGACCCAGTACTTC. The variable domain in full, with the rest retrieved from reference TRBV7-9 and TRBJ2-5, is DTGVSQNPRHKITKRGQNVTFRCDPISEHNRLYWYRQTLGQGPEFLTYFQNEAQLEKSRLLSDRFSAERPKGSFSTLEIQRTEQGDSAMYLCASSPTGPRETQYFGPGTRLLVL.

V usage is TRBV9 and J usage is TRBJ1-1; the match to TRBD1 covers 7 bases. J lost 5 bases, V lost 3 bases, and 7 bases had no gene match. Germline lookup yields CDR1 SGDLS and CDR2 YYNGEE. There are 14 residues in the CDR3. The DNA for the CDR3 is TGTGCCAGCAGCGCCAGGGGGACGGGGACTGAAGCTTTCTTT. As protein: CASSARGTGTEAFF. The complete variable domain, with remaining parts taken from reference TRBV9 and TRBJ1-1, reads DSGVTQTPKHLITATGQRVTLRCSPRSGDLSVYWYQQSLDQGLQFLIQYYNGEERAKGNILERFSAQQFPDLHSELNLSSLELGDSALYFCASSARGTGTEAFFGQGTRLTVV.

The chain uses TRBV4-3 and TRBJ2-3; the D is unclear. The V gene lost 1 base and the J gene lost 1 base, with 6 bases spanning the gap. CDR1 is LGHNA and CDR2 is YSLEER in the germline V gene. The CDR3 runs 14 residues. Here the CDR3 DNA reads TGCGCCAGCAGCCAAGCCCAGGGCACAGATACGCAGTATTTT. It codes for CASSQAQGTDTQYF.

The J gene is TRBJ2-7, the V gene TRBV6-7, with D perhaps matching TRBD1 (6 bases). TRBV6-7 has ORF status, its function being uncertain. Deletions cut 2 bases from V and 1 base from J, with 18 bases between. This CDR3 has 17 residues. The CDR3 loop is CASSYGIVQGRSYEQYF. CDR3 DNA: TGTGCCAGCAGTTACGGGATCGTGCAGGGGAGATCCTACGAGCAGTACTTC.

This chain connects TRBV29-1 to TRBJ2-2; 9 nucleotides match TRBD1. The CDR3 is 15 residues long. V trimming: 5 bases; J trimming: 8 bases; junction bases outside the gene matches: 12. Germline V gene data show CDR1 as SQVTM and CDR2 as ANQGSEA. The CDR3 sequence is CSVKEGQGNFGELFF. CDR3 bases: TGCAGCGTTAAGGAGGGACAGGGTAATTTTGGGGAGCTGTTTTTT.

This rearrangement joins TRBV5-5 to TRBJ1-5; D is undetermined. Germline V CDR1 and CDR2: SGHKS, YYEKEE (reference sequence). There are 18 residues in the CDR3. V gave up 3 bases and J gave up 0 bases, with 19 bases separating them. Here the CDR3 DNA reads TGTGCCAGCAGCTCGGAGGGCGGGCAATTCGGTAGCAATCAGCCCCAGCATTTT. Amino acids: CASSSEGGQFGSNQPQHF.

V is TRBV4-1 and J is TRBJ2-7; 7 bases match TRBD1. The J segment lost 2 bases and the V segment lost 4 bases, leaving 14 bases of the junction unmatched. The germline gives CDR1 MGHRA, CDR2 YSYEKL. CDR3 length: 17 amino acids. CDR3 DNA: TGCGCCAGCAGCCCTGATCAACAGGGGCCTTCTCCCTACGAGCAGTACTTC. It specifies CASSPDQQGPSPYEQYF.

This sequence joins TRBV7-8 and TRBJ1-2; unclear D gene. V was cut by 5 bases and J by 4 bases, with 8 bases left in between. The CDR3 contains 12 residues. Germline V gene data show CDR1 as SGHVS and CDR2 as FQNEAQ. CDR3 DNA sequence: TGTGCCAGCAGCCCGGGAAGCTATGGCTACACCTTC. Translated: CASSPGSYGYTF.

This clone has a single count. V and J are TRBV7-9 and TRBJ2-7, with TRBD1 matching 10 bases. After removal of 2 bases from V and 6 bases from J, the junction contained 16 bases not matched to a gene. The CDR3 covers 18 residues. Germline V gene data show CDR1 as SEHNR and CDR2 as FQNEAQ (reference sequence). DNA for the CDR3: TGTGCCAGCAGCTTAAGAATTTTAATGGGACAGGGGATTTCCGAGCAGTACTTC. Encoded protein: CASSLRILMGQGISEQYF.

This clone was detected only a few times. Within the sample, other DNA sequences also encode this same CDR3. The chain combines TRBV19 with TRBJ1-1; D is possibly TRBD1 (5 bases). This CDR3 region has 13 residues. The V and J ends lost 3 bases and 1 base respectively, with 6 bases between them. Germline assignment: CDR1 LNHDA and CDR2 SQIVND (reference sequence). This CDR3 reads CASSMGGNTEAFF. CDR3 coding DNA: TGTGCCAGTAGTATGGGGGGGAACACTGAAGCTTTCTTT.

This chain links TRBV10-1 with TRBJ2-7, with 9 bases matching TRBD2. Germline lookup yields CDR1 WNHNN and CDR2 SYGVQD (reference sequence). This CDR3 spans 15 amino acids. V shed 4 bases and J 1 base; nucleotides not matched to a gene: 5. The CDR3 nucleotides are TGCGCCAGCAGTGCGGGGACTAGCAGTTCCTACGAGCAGTACTTC. This encodes CASSAGTSSSYEQYF.

Here the CDR3 reads CASSYSRTGGTEAFF. In DNA form, the CDR3 reads TGTGCCAGCAGTTACTCGCGGACAGGGGGAACTGAAGCTTTCTTT. This chain uses TRBV6-5 with TRBJ1-1, with 10 bases aligning to TRBD1. Looked up from germline, CDR1 is MNHEY and CDR2 is SVGAGI. V lost 0 bases and J lost 5; bases outside the gene matches: 3. This CDR3 is built from 15 residues.

This sequence joins TRBV10-3 and TRBJ2-1; D possibly corresponds to TRBD1 (6 bases). CDR3 length: 15 amino acids. V dropped 4 bases and J dropped 2 bases, with 12 bases sitting between them. Germline lookup yields CDR1 ENHRY and CDR2 SYGVKD. The CDR3 DNA sequence: TGTGCCATCAGTGCGAGGGACATCGCCTACAATGAGCAGTTCTTC. Its translation: CAISARDIAYNEQFF.

The chain joins TRBV10-2 to TRBJ2-1, with 14 nucleotides matching TRBD2. This CDR3 spans 15 amino acids. CDR1 is WSHSY and CDR2 is SAAADI in the germline V gene. J gave up 10 bases and V 8 bases, and 10 bases lay outside the gene matches. CDR3 DNA: TGCGCCAGCGACTCGACTAGCGGGAGGGTTGGGGAGCAGTTCTTC. It yields the protein CASDSTSGRVGEQFF.

The chain links TRBV2 to TRBJ1-2, with no clear D. This CDR3 spans 15 amino acids. CDR1 and CDR2 from the germline V gene are SNHLY and FYNNEI. V shed 8 bases and J shed 1 base, with 17 bases lying between them. In nucleotides, the CDR3 is TGTGCCAGCCCCGAGGAGGACCGTTTTAACTATGGCTACACCTTC. Translated: CASPEEDRFNYGYTF. The complete variable domain, with remaining parts taken from reference TRBV2 and TRBJ1-2, reads EPEVTQTPSHQVTQMGQEVILRCVPISNHLYFYWYRQILGQKVEFLVSFYNNEISEKSEIFDDQFSVERPDGSNFTLKIRSTKLEDSAMYFCASPEEDRFNYGYTFGSGTRLTVV.

This clone is a singleton in its sample. This chain links TRBV2 with TRBJ1-2, with TRBD1 identical over 8 bases. The V gene end was trimmed by 10 bases and the J gene end by 5 bases; junction bases not matched to a gene: 6. Germline CDR1 reads SNHLY; CDR2 reads FYNNEI. This CDR3 spans 12 amino acids. The CDR3 sequence: CAITGGGYGYTF. As DNA, the CDR3 is TGTGCCATCACAGGGGGGGGTTATGGCTACACCTTC.

The CDR3 loop reads CASSGTGDNEQFF. DNA of the CDR3: TGCGCCAGCAGTGGGACAGGGGATAATGAGCAGTTCTTC. The chain couples TRBV5-1 to TRBJ2-1; 10 positions match TRBD1. Germline CDR1 SGHRS, CDR2 YFSETQ. J gave up 7 bases and V 5 bases, and 3 bases lay outside the gene matches. This CDR3 is 13 amino acids long.

The chain is built from TRBV6-4 and TRBJ2-1; TRBD1 matches at 10 bases. The V and J ends lost 5 bases and 7 bases, in that order; junction bases with no gene match: 5. Germline values: CDR1 MRHNA, CDR2 SNTAGT. This CDR3 contains 14 residues. The CDR3 coding sequence is TGTGCCAGCAGTCCGGGACAGGGGATTAATGAGCAGTTCTTC. This translates into CASSPGQGINEQFF.

The chain carries TRBV25-1 and TRBJ2-5; the match to TRBD1 covers 11 bases. The length of the CDR3 is 13 residues. Germline V gene lookup returns CDR1 MGHDK and CDR2 SYGVNS. J gave up 4 bases and V 11 bases, and 6 bases lay outside the gene matches. The CDR3 DNA reads TGTGCCGGGGGGACAGGGGGAGTAGAGACCCAGTACTTC. Its translation: CAGGTGGVETQYF.

The CDR3 coding sequence is TGTGCCAGCAGCCCCCTTTACAGGGGATACCACGAGCAGTACTTC. Translated: CASSPLYRGYHEQYF. The gene calls are TRBV5-5 and TRBJ2-7; 7 nucleotides match TRBD1. V lost 4 bases and J lost 5; bases outside the gene matches: 12. This CDR3 has 15 amino acids. Germline V lookup: CDR1 SGHKS, CDR2 YYEKEE (reference sequence). Full variable domain (rest looked up from reference TRBV5-5 and TRBJ2-7): DAGVTQSPTHLIKTRGQQVTLRCSPISGHKSVSWYQQVLGQGPQFIFQYYEKEERGRGNFPDRFSARQFPNYSSELNVNALLLGDSALYLCASSPLYRGYHEQYFGPGTRLTVT.

The chain is built from TRBV27 and TRBJ1-1; possible D gene TRBD1, 6 bases. The V gene lost 5 bases and the J gene lost 3 bases, with 13 bases spanning the gap. The germline V gene encodes CDR1 MNHEY and CDR2 SMNVEV (reference sequence). The CDR3 totals 14 residues. In DNA, the CDR3 is TGTGCCAGCAGTCCCTGGGGGGGGCACACTGAAGCTTTCTTT. This sequence encodes CASSPWGGHTEAFF.

This clone was observed a few times. This CDR3 reads CASSPPDSTDTQYF. The CDR3 region has the DNA TGTGCCAGCAGCCCCCCGGACAGTACAGATACGCAGTATTTT. This chain uses TRBV5-6 with TRBJ2-3; a possible D gene is TRBD1 (6 bases). Germline CDR1 reads SGHDT; CDR2 reads YYEEEE. CDR3 length: 14 residues. Trimming pared 4 bases from V and 3 bases from J, leaving 12 bases between.

This sequence joins TRBV9 and TRBJ1-1; D is perhaps TRBD1 (6 bases). CDR3 length: 14 residues. The germline V gene encodes CDR1 SGDLS and CDR2 YYNGEE. The V gene lost 4 bases and the J gene lost 5 bases, with 15 bases spanning the gap. CDR3 residues: CASSQVRGWTEAFF. DNA for the CDR3: TGTGCCAGCAGCCAAGTCAGGGGCTGGACTGAAGCTTTCTTT.

This rearrangement joins TRBV6-4 to TRBJ1-3; 7 bases fit TRBD1. The CDR3 loop spans 17 amino acids. After removal of 6 bases from V and 4 bases from J, the junction contained 15 bases not matched to a gene. Per germline, CDR1 MRHNA and CDR2 SNTAGT. CDR3: CASRSDQKGAGGNTIYF. DNA for the CDR3: TGTGCCAGCAGGTCGGATCAAAAGGGGGCGGGAGGAAACACCATATATTTT.

This clone was counted once. The chain uses TRBV25-1 and TRBJ2-7, with 9 bases lining up with TRBD2. V lost 8 bases, J lost 0 bases, and 5 bases stayed unmatched. Germline V gene data show CDR1 as MGHDK and CDR2 as SYGVNS. This CDR3 is 14 amino acids long. The CDR3 DNA follows: TGTGCCAGCCGGTCTAGCGGGGACTCCTACGAGCAGTACTTC. It is translated as CASRSSGDSYEQYF.

J is TRBJ1-5 and V is TRBV5-1; a weak D match, TRBD1 (6 bases). CDR3 size: 17 residues. Between the trimmed V and J ends, which lost 0 bases and 5 bases, there was a span of 18 bases. Germline CDR1 and CDR2: SGHRS and YFSETQ. The CDR3 DNA follows: TGCGCCAGCAGCTTGGGACCTGCGGACAGCCAAGATCAGCCCCAGCATTTT. Translating it yields CASSLGPADSQDQPQHF.